These T cell receptor beta chains were read from a single sample in a study of T cell changes during pregnancy in multiple sclerosis. Measured with immunoSEQ multiplex PCR; TCRdb has only the in-frame clones, and not every one. Found here are around 68,000 clones, just over 90% of them singletons; the top ten hold 0.43%. The sequences come from CD4+ T cells from peripheral blood mononuclear cells, collected before pregnancy. The receptor set was obtained from a female donor with multiple sclerosis, enrolled in a pregnancy study. Both conserved end residues are part of each CDR3. Each record gives: J gene, clone size, D gene, V gene, CDR3 DNA, CDR3 protein. D genes are given only for firm matches. Size values are once, few and many counts, or a class for expanded clones, and some rows have none.

J: TRBJ1-3; size: once; D: NA; V: TRBV5-1; DNA: TGCGCCAGCAGCTTGGCGCGCGGGGACACCATATATTTT; CDR3: CASSLARGDTIYF
J: TRBJ2-1; size: NA; D: NA; V: TRBV9; DNA: TGTGCCAGCAGCGTAGGAGGACAGCAAGCGCGCGAGCAGTTCTTC; CDR3: CASSVGGQQAREQFF
J: TRBJ2-1; size: NA; D: TRBD2; V: TRBV7-3; DNA: TGTGCCAGCAGCCCACATCGACTAGCGGGGGAGCACAATGAGCAGTTCTTC; CDR3: CASSPHRLAGEHNEQFF
J: TRBJ1-1; size: NA; D: NA; V: TRBV15; DNA: TGTGCCACCAGCAAAACCCCCCTGCGGGCAACGCGGAACACTGAAGCTTTCTTT; CDR3: CATSKTPLRATRNTEAFF
J: TRBJ1-2; size: NA; D: TRBD1; V: TRBV29-1; DNA: TGCAGCACTGGGACAGAGGCTCTCCCGCACTATGGCTACACCTTC; CDR3: CSTGTEALPHYGYTF
J: TRBJ1-2; size: NA; D: TRBD1; V: TRBV28; DNA: TGTGCCAGCAGTGAACCCGGACAGGGACGGAACTATGGCTACACCTTC; CDR3: CASSEPGQGRNYGYTF
J: TRBJ2-7; size: NA; D: TRBD1; V: TRBV6-6; DNA: TGTGCCAGCAGTTACTCGGCAGGGGGCGAGCAGTACTTC; CDR3: CASSYSAGGEQYF
J: TRBJ2-1; size: NA; D: TRBD2; V: TRBV5-1; DNA: TGCGCCAGCAGCTTGGAGCGGGGACTAGCGGGAGGACCGTACAATGAGCAGTTCTTC; CDR3: CASSLERGLAGGPYNEQFF
J: TRBJ2-1; size: NA; D: TRBD1; V: TRBV15; DNA: TGTGCCACCAGCAGAGGGTGGGACAGGGGCGGTGAGCAGTTCTTC; CDR3: CATSRGWDRGGEQFF
J: TRBJ1-1; size: NA; D: NA; V: TRBV9; DNA: TGTGCCAGCAGCACGCTAGGGGGTCACGAAGCTTTCTTT; CDR3: CASSTLGGHEAFF
J: TRBJ2-7; size: NA; D: NA; V: TRBV16; DNA: TGTGCCAGCAGCCAATGGGGCGACGAGCAGTACTTC; CDR3: CASSQWGDEQYF
J: TRBJ1-1; size: NA; D: TRBD1; V: TRBV19; DNA: TGTGCCAGTCTCGACACCTCAACAGGGGGCATGACTGAAGCTTTCTTT; CDR3: CASLDTSTGGMTEAFF
J: TRBJ1-2; size: NA; D: NA; V: TRBV4-1; DNA: TGCGCCAGCAGCCCAGAACTCAGGGTATCTAAATCTCTTGGCTACACCTTC; CDR3: CASSPELRVSKSLGYTF
J: TRBJ2-7; size: NA; D: TRBD2; V: TRBV11-1; DNA: TGTGCCAGCAGCGGGGACTACACACTCAAGTACTTC; CDR3: CASSGDYTLKYF
J: TRBJ1-4; size: NA; D: NA; V: TRBV7-2; DNA: TGTGCCAGCAGCTCTAGAGCGAACAATAATGAAAAACTGTTTTTT; CDR3: CASSSRANNNEKLFF
J: TRBJ2-3; size: NA; D: NA; V: TRBV19; DNA: TGTGCCAGTAGTCCACGACTGACAGATACGCAGTATTTT; CDR3: CASSPRLTDTQYF
J: TRBJ1-2; size: NA; D: NA; V: TRBV2; DNA: TGTGCCAGCAAAGGGGATATTACCTATGGCTACACCTTC; CDR3: CASKGDITYGYTF
J: TRBJ1-2; size: NA; D: TRBD1; V: TRBV6-1; DNA: TGTGCCAGCAGTGAAGTCCCAGACAGGGGCTATGGCTACACCTTC; CDR3: CASSEVPDRGYGYTF
J: TRBJ2-7; size: NA; D: NA; V: TRBV29-1; DNA: TGCAGCGTCGCTAACATGGGCGGCAGGGACTCCTACGAGCAGTACTTC; CDR3: CSVANMGGRDSYEQYF
J: TRBJ1-3; size: NA; D: NA; V: TRBV28; DNA: TGTGCCAGCAGTTTCTCCCTGCAGGGAAACACCATATATTTT; CDR3: CASSFSLQGNTIYF
J: TRBJ1-1; size: NA; D: NA; V: TRBV5-5; DNA: TGTGCCAGCAGCTTGGAGACTGTGAACACTGAAGCTTTCTTT; CDR3: CASSLETVNTEAFF
J: TRBJ2-1; size: NA; D: NA; V: TRBV6-1; DNA: TGTGCCAGCAGTGAACAGGTCTACAATGAGCAGTTCTTC; CDR3: CASSEQVYNEQFF
J: TRBJ2-6; size: NA; D: NA; V: TRBV5-4; DNA: TGTGCCAGCAGATATTATCGGGATAAAGTCTCTGGGGCCAACGTCCTGACTTTC; CDR3: CASRYYRDKVSGANVLTF
J: TRBJ1-1; size: few; D: TRBD1; V: TRBV27; DNA: TGTGCCAGCAGTTTTGGACAGGGGGGAGCGGCTTTCTTT; CDR3: CASSFGQGGAAFF
J: TRBJ2-7; size: NA; D: TRBD2; V: TRBV5-1; DNA: TGCGCCAGCGGTGTTAGCGGGAGTTCTTACGAGCAGTACTTC; CDR3: CASGVSGSSYEQYF
J: TRBJ2-1; size: NA; D: TRBD1; V: TRBV6-5; DNA: TGTGCCAGCAGTCCGCGGACAGGGCAGGGTGAGCAGTTCTTC; CDR3: CASSPRTGQGEQFF
J: TRBJ1-2; size: NA; D: NA; V: TRBV6-1; DNA: TGTGCCAGCAGTGGCCGGATGCAGGATGACTATGGCTACACCTTC; CDR3: CASSGRMQDDYGYTF
J: TRBJ2-7; size: once; D: NA; V: TRBV4-3; DNA: TGCGCCAGCAGCCAAGATCCCCGGAGGGCTGGATCCTACGAGCAGTACTTC; CDR3: CASSQDPRRAGSYEQYF
J: TRBJ1-5; size: NA; D: NA; V: TRBV6-6; DNA: TGTGCCAGCAGTAACTCAGGACAGAATCAGCCCCAGCATTTT; CDR3: CASSNSGQNQPQHF
J: TRBJ1-1; size: NA; D: NA; V: TRBV7-9; DNA: TGTGCCAGCACCCAAAGGCCTACAGGGAAAGCTTTCTTT; CDR3: CASTQRPTGKAFF
J: TRBJ2-1; size: NA; D: TRBD1; V: TRBV7-8; DNA: TGTGCCAGCAGCTTGAGCAGGGGGCCTTCTGAGCAGTTCTTC; CDR3: CASSLSRGPSEQFF
J: TRBJ1-2; size: NA; D: TRBD1; V: TRBV19; DNA: TGTGCCAGTAGTATGATGACAGGGCCCAACTATGGCTACACCTTC; CDR3: CASSMMTGPNYGYTF
J: TRBJ2-2; size: NA; D: NA; V: TRBV5-1; DNA: TGCGCCAGCAGCCGGAACACCGGGGAGCTGTTTTTT; CDR3: CASSRNTGELFF
J: TRBJ2-1; size: NA; D: TRBD2; V: TRBV2; DNA: TGTGCCAGCCTTACCTCGGGGGGTGTCTACAATGAGCAGTTCTTC; CDR3: CASLTSGGVYNEQFF
J: TRBJ1-3; size: NA; D: NA; V: TRBV5-1; DNA: TGCGCCAGCAGCCCCTTACAGGGCCTGAGCTCTGGAAACACCATATATTTT; CDR3: CASSPLQGLSSGNTIYF
J: TRBJ1-5; size: many; D: TRBD1; V: TRBV30; DNA: TGTGCCGGAGGGACAGGGAATCAGCCCCAGCATTTT; CDR3: CAGGTGNQPQHF
J: TRBJ2-1; size: NA; D: TRBD1; V: TRBV5-1; DNA: TGCGCCCCGCTTAAAAAGACAGGGCCCTACAATGAGCAGTTCTTC; CDR3: CAPLKKTGPYNEQFF
J: TRBJ2-3; size: once; D: TRBD2; V: TRBV29-1; DNA: TGCAGCGTTGGACTAGCGGAGCTTCCAGATACGCAGTATTTT; CDR3: CSVGLAELPDTQYF
J: TRBJ2-3; size: NA; D: TRBD2; V: TRBV27; DNA: TGTGCCAGCAAGCTAGCGGGAGGGCTGCCAGATACGCAGTATTTT; CDR3: CASKLAGGLPDTQYF
J: TRBJ2-2; size: once; D: NA; V: TRBV18; DNA: TGTGCCAGCTCACCACCGGTGGGACTCAGGACGAACACCGGGGAGCTGTTTTTT; CDR3: CASSPPVGLRTNTGELFF